The TCR beta chain described here comes from a study of beta chain features in type 1 diabetes. Reverse transcribing all isolated RNA meant expressed TCRB transcripts were sequenced. Produced via immunoSEQ multiplex PCR; TCRdb's table is partial and in-frame only. This sample has hundreds of thousands of clones, with 8% to 13% found just once. This clone was recorded a few times. Sorting gave populations that all exceeded 95% purity. The CDR3 length is 14 residues. V was cut by 0 bases and J by 2 bases, with 6 bases left in between. Germline-derived CDR1 and CDR2 are SGDLS and YYNGEE. This TCR derives from a woman younger than 45 in good health. Specimen: naive CD4+ T cells from blood. The gene calls are TRBV9 and TRBJ2-1; the D gene is possibly TRBD2 (5 bases). This CDR3 is CASSVGRAYNEQFF. The DNA for the CDR3 is TGTGCCAGCAGCGTAGGGCGGGCCTACAATGAGCAGTTCTTC.